The 3 T cell receptor beta chains in this list originate from one sample, sequenced in a study of blood T cells in healthy people across ages. Using a J-beta primer mix together with a sample-barcoded 5' primer, a second PCR was run for about 6 to 12 cycles. TCRdb reanalysed the 5' RACE reads using MiXCR and keeps one entry per CDR3 protein. The data hold 1.5 million to 1.9 million distinct CDR3 sequences, with around 40% observed a single time. Sequenced input: blood. The receptors originated from a young woman in good health.

This clonotype appeared a few times. This chain's CDR3 is CASSVELAPYNEQFF. Written as DNA, the CDR3 is TGTGCCAGCAGCGTAGAACTAGCTCCCTACAATGAGCAGTTCTTC. V is TRBV9 and J is TRBJ2-1; possibly TRBD2 for D (6 bases). Per germline, CDR1 SGDLS and CDR2 YYNGEE. Trimming removed 0 bases from V and 2 bases from J, with 9 bases in between. This CDR3 region has 15 residues.

The chain joins TRBV7-2 to TRBJ1-1; D is unclear. CDR3 length equals 12 residues. CDR1 is SGHTA and CDR2 is FQGNSA in the germline V gene. V lost 2 bases to trimming and J lost 5 bases, with 6 bases between them. The CDR3, as DNA: TGTGCCAGCAGCTTATGGCAAACTGAAGCTTTCTTT. This encodes CASSLWQTEAFF.

The gene calls are TRBV7-9 and TRBJ2-7; D unresolved. V was clipped by 3 bases and J by 6 bases, with 18 bases between them. The CDR3 has 15 amino acids. The germline V gene has CDR1 SEHNR and CDR2 FQNEAQ (reference sequence). This CDR3 reads CASSFPPPVSTEQYF. The CDR3 nucleotides read TGTGCCAGCAGCTTCCCTCCCCCGGTGAGCACCGAGCAGTACTTC.